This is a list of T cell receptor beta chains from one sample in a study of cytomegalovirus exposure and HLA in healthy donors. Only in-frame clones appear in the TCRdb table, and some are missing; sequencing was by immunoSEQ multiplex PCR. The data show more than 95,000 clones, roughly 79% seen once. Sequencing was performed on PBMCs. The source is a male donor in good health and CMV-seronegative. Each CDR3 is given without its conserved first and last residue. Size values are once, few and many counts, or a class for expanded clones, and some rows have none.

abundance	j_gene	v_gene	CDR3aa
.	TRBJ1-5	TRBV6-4	ASSEGDSNQPQH
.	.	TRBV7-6	ASSLDSEQY
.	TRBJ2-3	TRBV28	ASKLAGEFDTQY
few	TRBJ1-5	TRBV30	AWSMEDYQPQH
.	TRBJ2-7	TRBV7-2	ASSLEWGRYEQY
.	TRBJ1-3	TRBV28	ASIQGGPGNTIY
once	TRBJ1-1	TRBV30	AWSVHRNTEAF
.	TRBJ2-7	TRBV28	ASSPLGTSGRYYEQY
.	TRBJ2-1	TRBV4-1	ASRSGLAGRTPSYNEQF
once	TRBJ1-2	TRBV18	ASSPTGYGYT
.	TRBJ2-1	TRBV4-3	ASSQVVGGGEQF
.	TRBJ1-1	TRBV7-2	ASSSQVNTEAF
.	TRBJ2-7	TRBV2	ASSESRDRGSHEQY
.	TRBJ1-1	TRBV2	ASSVQGNTEAF
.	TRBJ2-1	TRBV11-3	ASSLYRGPYNEQF
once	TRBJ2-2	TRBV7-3	ASSLTVWNTGELF
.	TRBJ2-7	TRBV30	ACPGTGPGEQY
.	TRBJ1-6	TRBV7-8	ASSSDRVDGSPLH
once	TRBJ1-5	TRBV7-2	ASAPMAGSLQH
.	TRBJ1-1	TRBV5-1	ASSSRSDRPEAF
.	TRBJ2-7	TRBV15	ATSRPTGPYYEQY
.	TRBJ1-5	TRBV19	ASSIGGGSRQPQH
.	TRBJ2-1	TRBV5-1	ASSLWGGNEQF
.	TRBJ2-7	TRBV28	ASSRGSVITYEQY
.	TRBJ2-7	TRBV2	ASRPGARAPYEQY
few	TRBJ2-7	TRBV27	ASSYRTHSYEQY
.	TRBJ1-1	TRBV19	ASSKQGNTEAF
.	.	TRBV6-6	ASSYSPLAIGYEQY
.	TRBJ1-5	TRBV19	ASRGGSGQGKNQPQH
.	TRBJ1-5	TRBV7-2	ASSLVSNQPQH
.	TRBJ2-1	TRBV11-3	ASSPRLAGRSYNEQF
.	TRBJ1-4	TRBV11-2	ASSLGTGGTTNEKLF
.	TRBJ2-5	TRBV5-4	ASSSKGGSGRGRETQY
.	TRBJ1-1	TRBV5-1	ASSSPTGVNTEAF
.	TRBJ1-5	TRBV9	ASSESGDSNQPQH
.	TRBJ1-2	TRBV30	AWGFTGISDGYT
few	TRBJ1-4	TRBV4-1	ASSLRGGFDEKLF
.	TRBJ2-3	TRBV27	ASSFILAGEEDTQY
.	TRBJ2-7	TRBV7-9	ASRAMGVAGGSSYEQY
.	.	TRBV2	ASSGGTSGRRYEQY
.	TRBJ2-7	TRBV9	ASSVGGQGPLSSYEQY
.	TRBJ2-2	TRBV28	ASSSQPLLADNTGELF
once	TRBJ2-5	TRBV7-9	ASSRGGAQETQY
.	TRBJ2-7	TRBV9	ASSVGGGRTYEQY
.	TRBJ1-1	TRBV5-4	ASSFGLAGEAF
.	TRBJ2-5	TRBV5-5	ASSFGGEGETQY